These T cell receptor beta chains were read from a single sample in a study of blood T cells in healthy people across ages. TCRdb ran MiXCR on the 5' RACE reads and lists one entry per CDR3 protein. The sample yields 1,300,000 or so distinct CDR3 sequences, roughly 59% seen once. Sequencing was done on a sample of blood. The origin of the receptors is a man aged 18 to 35 in good health. Both conserved end residues are part of each CDR3.

j_call | v_call | cdr3_length | cdr3_aa
TRBJ2-2 | TRBV29-1 | 14 | CSVVLAVNTGELFF
TRBJ2-7 | TRBV28 | 14 | CASSPGTFSYEQYF
TRBJ1-1 | TRBV29-1 | 11 | CSVEGQGEAFF
TRBJ2-7 | TRBV7-9 | 13 | CASSSGLVGEQYF
TRBJ2-3 | TRBV6-2/TRBV6-3 | 16 | CASSFTGTAITDTQYF
TRBJ2-7 | TRBV9 | 15 | CASSPESGQAYEQYF
TRBJ2-7 | TRBV5-1 | 15 | CASSWTDSSSYEQYF
TRBJ1-2 | TRBV15 | 13 | CATSRALRGGYTF
TRBJ2-5 | TRBV29-1 | 14 | CSVGAAVIQETQYF
- | TRBV4-2 | 14 | CASSQERYQETQFF
- | TRBV4-1 | 15 | CASSQVQGTLYEQYF
TRBJ2-1 | TRBV7-9 | 15 | CASSPRGTMLNEQFF
TRBJ1-2 | TRBV20-1 | 12 | CSAPQDNYGYTF
TRBJ2-7 | TRBV4-1 | 15 | CASRGGGALNYEQYF
TRBJ1-5 | TRBV20-1 | 17 | CSASPHRGARSNQPQHF
TRBJ2-4 | TRBV2 | 13 | CASRDRIPKEQYF
TRBJ1-2 | TRBV4-2 | 16 | CASSQDPDRGIDGYTF
TRBJ2-3 | TRBV4-3 | 13 | CASSLMSGDTQYF
TRBJ2-7 | TRBV7-2 | 18 | CASSLVGLAGGISYEQYF
TRBJ2-3 | TRBV7-9 | 12 | CASAGGTDTQYF
TRBJ2-2 | TRBV12-3/TRBV12-4 | 14 | CASSLRVVTGELFF
- | TRBV12-3/TRBV12-4 | 13 | CASSETEKDEQYF
TRBJ2-2 | TRBV7-9 | 18 | CASSLTGFGTANTGELFF
TRBJ1-2 | TRBV27 | 15 | CASSFVALGSYGYTF
TRBJ2-3 | TRBV20-1 | 16 | CSASQPSSGSTDTQYF
TRBJ2-1 | TRBV20-1 | 14 | CSASTGGAGNEQFF
TRBJ1-2 | TRBV14 | 13 | CASSQGVRGVYTF
TRBJ2-1 | TRBV14 | 14 | CASSPGLPGDEQFF
TRBJ2-1 | TRBV4-1 | 13 | CASSQGTSPVLFF
TRBJ2-7 | TRBV4-1 | 14 | CASSPHSGRDEQYF
TRBJ1-6 | TRBV5-1 | 16 | CASSLRQTHGNSPLHF
TRBJ2-1 | TRBV18 | 17 | CASSPETGTRRISEQFF
TRBJ2-6 | TRBV6-2/TRBV6-3 | 21 | CASSLTARGQRIGSGANVLTF
TRBJ1-2 | TRBV6-1 | 14 | CASSEMWAAYGYTF
TRBJ2-7 | TRBV6-2/TRBV6-3 | 13 | CASSDGASYEQYF
TRBJ2-7 | TRBV27 | 14 | CASKTGTGHGEQYF
TRBJ2-5 | TRBV7-2 | 15 | CASSLGTGAWETQYF
TRBJ2-1 | TRBV4-2 | 16 | CASSRSAAPQDNEQFF
TRBJ1-1 | TRBV27 | 14 | CASSPLVGVTEAFF
TRBJ2-7 | TRBV11-2 | 18 | CASSPHLGTSGGAYEQYF
TRBJ2-1 | TRBV7-9 | 16 | CASSSPGLAGVNEQFF
TRBJ2-5 | TRBV20-1 | 11 | CSAAPGAEQYF
TRBJ2-4 | TRBV4-1 | 17 | CASSQGPGRTSRNIQYF
TRBJ2-1 | TRBV9 | 15 | CASSEAGGRLNEQFF
TRBJ1-2 | TRBV5-1 | 16 | CASSPGTGGAGNGYTF
TRBJ2-7 | TRBV12-3/TRBV12-4 | 17 | CASTSTRERASSYEQYF
TRBJ2-5 | TRBV20-1 | 15 | CSARSDREEVETQYF